These 22 T cell receptor beta chains share one sample of origin, sequenced in a study of T-cell reconstitution after alpha-beta-depleted transplantation in children. Unique molecular identifiers were incorporated into the prepared TCRbeta library. TCRdb used MiXCR to reprocess the PCR reads, holding one entry per CDR3 protein. Here the sample spans a few hundred thousand distinct CDR3 sequences, approximately 12% being singletons. Sequences were derived from PBMCs, mostly from graft donor cells, sampled 360 days after TCRalphabeta/CD19-depleted stem cell transplant. These receptors all stem from a male patient between 5 and 17 years old who had a stem cell transplant for acute myeloid leukemia, so the T cells may come from the graft donor.

The table lists this clonotype with a few counts. V gene TRBV14 combines with J gene TRBJ2-5; 8 bases are a match to TRBD2. Germline values: CDR1 SGHDN, CDR2 FVKESK. With V trimmed by 6 bases and J by 3 bases, 9 bases remained unmatched. This CDR3 comprises 15 residues. The CDR3 DNA is TGTGCCAGCAGTGTCTTTCGGGAGGGCGAAGAGACCCAGTACTTC. Its translation: CASSVFREGEETQYF.

This clonotype has more than one count but fewer than ten. The V and J genes are TRBV2 and TRBJ2-1, with TRBD2 as a possible D gene (7 bases). V was shortened by 4 bases and J by 0 bases, with 16 bases between the two germline ends. CDR3 length: 17 amino acids. Germline V gene lookup returns CDR1 SNHLY and CDR2 FYNNEI. This CDR3 reads CASSARGGEISYNEQFF. DNA for the CDR3: TGTGCCAGCAGTGCTAGGGGGGGGGAGATCTCCTACAATGAGCAGTTCTTC.

There are a few counts of this clonotype. The chain's CDR3 is CASSRRPVTDEQFF. CDR3 nucleotide sequence: TGTGCCAGCAGCCGACGGCCGGTGACCGATGAGCAGTTCTTC. The chain couples TRBV7-3 to TRBJ2-1; D ambiguous. The V gene lost 5 bases and the J gene lost 8 bases, with 16 bases spanning the gap. CDR1 and CDR2 from the germline V gene are SGHTA and FQGTGA. This CDR3 contains 14 residues.

The J gene is TRBJ2-7, the V gene TRBV27; D is ambiguous. Trimming stripped 2 bases from V and 2 bases from J, with 10 bases between. Germline V CDR1 and CDR2: MNHEY, SMNVEV (reference sequence). This CDR3 is 14 amino acids long. In nucleotides, the CDR3 is TGTGCCAGCAGTTTAGCGGCACCTGCCTACGAGCAGTACTTC. This encodes CASSLAAPAYEQYF.

This clonotype appeared once. CDR3 coding DNA: TGCAGTGCTGCCGGGACTAGCGTAAGGAGCGGCACAGATACGCAGTATTTT. It translates to CSAAGTSVRSGTDTQYF. The chain uses TRBV20-1 and TRBJ2-3; the match to TRBD2 covers 10 bases. This CDR3 has 17 residues. Germline V lookup: CDR1 DFQATT, CDR2 SNEGSKA (reference sequence). After removal of 5 bases from V and 1 base from J, the junction contained 12 bases not matched to a gene.

This clonotype has just a few counts. The V gene is TRBV25-1, the J gene TRBJ2-5; D is uncertain. Germline loops: CDR1 MGHDK, CDR2 SYGVNS. This CDR3 comprises 16 residues. The V end lost 1 base, the J end lost 4 bases, and 16 bases lay between the germline ends. The DNA for the CDR3 is TGTGCCAGCAGTGAATTAATGGGCTCCCTGTCAGAGACCCAGTACTTC. Translating gives CASSELMGSLSETQYF. Together with reference TRBV25-1 and TRBJ2-5, the CDR3 gives the full variable domain: EADIYQTPRYLVIGTGKKITLECSQTMGHDKMYWYQQDPGMELHLIHYSYGVNSTEKGDLSSESTVSRIRTEHFPLTLESARPSHTSQYLCASSELMGSLSETQYFGPGTRLLVL.

The chain recombines TRBV24-1 with TRBJ2-5; a weak D match, TRBD2 (7 bases). V was pared by 0 bases and J by 5 bases, with 12 bases between. CDR3 size: 15 residues. The germline gives CDR1 KGHDR, CDR2 SFDVKD. This CDR3 reads CATSDLGGARETQYF. In DNA, the CDR3 is TGTGCCACCAGTGATTTGGGGGGGGCTCGGGAGACCCAGTACTTC.

This clonotype occurred many times. The chain links TRBV4-3 to TRBJ2-7; 8 bases are shared with TRBD2. V dropped 0 bases and J dropped 5; count of bases not matched to a gene: 6. The CDR3 totals 15 residues. Germline CDR1 and CDR2: LGHNA and YSLEER. The CDR3 sequence is CASSQEPAGEHEQYF. The CDR3 DNA follows: TGCGCCAGCAGCCAAGAACCAGCGGGAGAACACGAGCAGTACTTC.

The V call is TRBV18, the J call TRBJ1-2, with D maybe TRBD1 (5 bases). V lost 4 bases and J lost 3, with 12 bases in between. CDR1 KGHSH and CDR2 LQKENI come from the germline V gene. This CDR3 has 14 amino acids. CDR3 DNA sequence: TGTGCCAGCTCACAGGCGGGACCCCACTATGGCTACACCTTC. Translation gives CASSQAGPHYGYTF.

The chain recombines TRBV29-1 with TRBJ2-7, with D perhaps TRBD2 (5 bases). The CDR3 consists of 16 residues. V dropped 2 bases and J dropped 0 bases, with 17 bases sitting between them. Germline V CDR1 and CDR2: SQVTM, ANQGSEA. The CDR3 DNA sequence: TGCAGCGTTGAATCCGCTCTGGGCGGGTACTCCTACGAGCAGTACTTC. This gives the protein CSVESALGGYSYEQYF.

The chain carries TRBV12-3 or TRBV12-4 and TRBJ2-7, with D maybe TRBD1 (6 bases). Trimming took off 4 bases at V and 6 bases at J, with 13 bases between the two ends. This CDR3 is built from 13 residues. The CDR3 spells CASSSIQGFEQYF. DNA of the CDR3: TGTGCCAGCAGTTCGATACAGGGATTCGAGCAGTACTTC.

This clonotype was found many times. The chain carries TRBV7-2 and TRBJ1-5; 7 bases fit TRBD1. Germline V lookup: CDR1 SGHTA, CDR2 FQGNSA. V shed 3 bases, J shed 1 base, and the junction held 6 bases outside the gene matches. The CDR3 spans 16 residues. The CDR3 here is CASSLTGSKSNQPQHF. The CDR3 nucleotides are TGTGCCAGCAGCTTGACAGGGAGTAAAAGCAATCAGCCCCAGCATTTT.

This clonotype was observed a handful of times. V gene TRBV6-9 combines with J gene TRBJ2-1; D unclear. This CDR3 is 12 amino acids long. Germline V gene data show CDR1 as MNHGY and CDR2 as SVAAGI. V was shortened by 7 bases and J by 12 bases, with 16 bases between the two germline ends. The CDR3: CASIHLGPPQFF. The CDR3 nucleotides are TGTGCCAGCATTCATCTCGGGCCACCGCAGTTCTTC.

This clonotype occurred a few times. V is TRBV28 and J is TRBJ1-6; D remains ambiguous. The CDR3 covers 12 residues. Trimming cost V 2 bases and J 16 bases, with 12 bases left between them. The germline V gene encodes CDR1 MDHEN and CDR2 SYDVKM. Written as DNA, the CDR3 is TGTGCCAGCAGTTTACTAGCGGGTGGGCTCCACTTT. As protein: CASSLLAGGLHF. The variable domain in full, completed from reference TRBV28 and TRBJ1-6, reads DVKVTQSSRYLVKRTGEKVFLECVQDMDHENMFWYRQDPGLGLRLIYFSYDVKMKEKGDIPEGYSVSREKKERFSLILESASTNQTSMYLCASSLLAGGLHFGNGTRLTVT.

The chain recombines TRBV6-2 or TRBV6-3 with TRBJ2-1; 8 nucleotides match TRBD1. Trimming took 7 bases from V and 8 from J; bases not matched to a gene: 7. The CDR3 spans 13 residues. Germline values: CDR1 MNHEY, CDR2 SVGEGT. The CDR3 here is CASTPGQGDEQFF. CDR3 nucleotide sequence: TGTGCCAGCACCCCCGGACAGGGCGATGAGCAGTTCTTC.

There are many counts of this clonotype. The chain couples TRBV28 to TRBJ2-1, with a tentative D call TRBD2 (5 bases). Germline values: CDR1 MDHEN, CDR2 SYDVKM. This CDR3 comprises 12 residues. The V end was cut by 3 bases, the J end by 9 bases, with 9 bases between. For the CDR3, the DNA is TGTGCCAGCAGTTTCTTGGGGAGTGAGCAGTTCTTC. Protein product: CASSFLGSEQFF.

DNA of the CDR3: TGTGCTAGTGGTTTGCCCACAATTACGAAGGGGTCAACCTACGAGCAGTACTTC. It translates to CASGLPTITKGSTYEQYF. The genes are TRBV12-5 and TRBJ2-7; D is possibly TRBD1 (5 bases). Trimming removed 2 bases at V and 2 bases at J, with 22 bases between. The CDR3 runs to 18 residues. The V gene's germline CDR1 is LGHNT and CDR2 FRNRAP.

The sample holds a few counts of this clonotype. This sequence joins TRBV5-1 and TRBJ2-4; D remains unclear. Trimming shortened V by 4 bases and J by 6 bases, and 11 bases separated the two germline ends. Looked up from germline, CDR1 is SGHRS and CDR2 is YFSETQ. The CDR3 length is 13 residues. The CDR3 region is CASSLLPVNIQYF. Written as DNA, the CDR3 is TGCGCCAGCAGCCTGCTTCCGGTAAACATTCAGTACTTC.

The V and J genes are TRBV11-2 and TRBJ1-1, with a weak D call TRBD1 (5 bases). This CDR3 comprises 13 residues. Germline V lookup: CDR1 SGHAT, CDR2 FQNNGV. Between the trimmed V and J ends, which lost 3 bases and 8 bases, there was a span of 13 bases. Written as DNA, the CDR3 is TGTGCCAGCAGCTTGCTTGGGGGGATAGAAGCTTTCTTT. Translated: CASSLLGGIEAFF.

The CDR3 sequence: CASSQDIPGPNSPLHF. The CDR3, as DNA: TGTGCCAGCAGCCAAGATATCCCGGGCCCTAATTCACCCCTCCACTTT. V and J are TRBV4-2 and TRBJ1-6; D unresolved. V lost 0 bases and J 6 bases, leaving 12 bases between the germline ends. This CDR3 is 16 amino acids long. Looked up from germline, CDR1 is LGHNA and CDR2 is YNFKEQ.

The V gene is TRBV6-1, the J gene TRBJ2-7; TRBD1 matches at 9 bases. The germline V gene has CDR1 MNHNS and CDR2 SASEGT. The CDR3 is 15 amino acids. V gave up 6 bases and J gave up 2 bases; unmatched junction bases: 8. The chain's CDR3 is CASRFAGTGTYEQYF. The CDR3 DNA is TGTGCCAGCAGGTTCGCCGGGACAGGGACCTACGAGCAGTACTTC.

The rearrangement uses TRBV18 and TRBJ2-5; tentatively, D is TRBD2 (5 bases). The CDR3 is 17 residues long. Germline CDR1 is KGHSH and CDR2 is LQKENI. V dropped 1 base and J dropped 0 bases, with 15 bases sitting between them. The DNA of the CDR3 is TGTGCCAGCTCACCACTGGCCGGCCAGCGGTACCAAGAGACCCAGTACTTC. Protein sequence: CASSPLAGQRYQETQYF.